This T cell receptor beta chain emerged from a study of blood T cell repertoires in COVID-19. Study-wide context: Material from acute and convalescent COVID-19 was sourced from the United States, Italy and Spain.

The participants were between roughly 18 and 100 years old and came from 24 US areas. Clinical history reported by participants formed the basis on which cohorts were assigned. Profiling relied on immunoSEQ multiplex PCR, and the TCRdb table lists in-frame clones only, not all of them. In the table there are approximately 150,000 clones, around 87% of which are singletons. In germline, CDR1 is SGHVS, CDR2 FQNEAQ. V was shortened by 5 bases and J by 2 bases, with 10 bases between the two germline ends. The CDR3 has 14 residues. Source material: PBMCs or T cells enriched from blood (not recorded which). V usage is TRBV7-8 and J usage is TRBJ2-1; weak D call: TRBD2 (5 bases). The source is a man aged 55-75 years who had recovered from COVID-19. In DNA form, the CDR3 reads TGTGCCAGCAGCCCCCCCGGGGCCTACAATGAGCAGTTCTTC. Its protein product is CASSPPGAYNEQFF.